This paragraph reports one T cell receptor (beta chain). What it binds is not known. These data belong to a study of T-cell memory formation after mild COVID-19. UMIs and sample barcodes were carried by the TCR alpha and TCR beta cDNA libraries that 5'RACE produced using constant-segment primers. In TCRdb, the 5' RACE reads were re-called with MiXCR into one record per CDR3 protein. The table shows 250,000 to 300,000 distinct CDR3 sequences, with roughly 15% occurring only once. Germline CDR1 and CDR2: SGHRS and YFSETQ. This CDR3 region has 16 residues. Trimming cost V 0 bases and J 2 bases, with 14 bases left between them. Study results and caveats: CD4+ bias marked clones expanding day 15 to 37, unlike balanced contracting clones. Second-wave clones with a day 37 peak had unconfirmed SARS-CoV-2 specificity. CD4+ clones that contracted lay mainly in CM and EM; CD8+ ones lay in EMRA.

The rearrangement uses TRBV5-1 and TRBJ1-1; the D is unclear. Input material: PBMCs or a T cell subset sorted from them (not recorded which). The TCR comes from a young man who had mild COVID-19 (a few samples of this study predate the infection). Cell type and time point are not known. The CDR3 nucleotides read TGCGCCAGCAGCTTGGACTCGGGTATCGGTAACACTGAAGCTTTCTTT. As protein: CASSLDSGIGNTEAFF.